The rows below give T cell receptor beta chains drawn from one sample of a study of blood T cell repertoires in COVID-19. The data were produced by immunoSEQ multiplex PCR, yet TCRdb's version contains in-frame clones alone and is incomplete. Altogether roughly 260,000 clones are present, 82% being singletons, with the ten largest covering 4% to 6%. The sample comprised peripheral blood. The receptor source for this set is an elderly woman with active or convalescent COVID-19. Both conserved end residues are trimmed from each CDR3.

>TRBV7-9|13
ASSFSGTGREGYT
>TRBV5-1|15
ASSLAGASGGLYEQY
>TRBV24-1|11
ATSDLHRGTQY
>TRBV7-2|11
ASSLMQGGPQH
>TRBV19|10
ASSGRGIGAF
>TRBV5-4|12
ASSRTGMNTEAF
>TRBV29-1|14
SVDLGGGRDQETQY
>TRBV18|13
ASSPRQGRDTEAF
>TRBV30|11
AWSPQGDQPQH
>TRBV3-1/TRBV3-2|17
ASSPGTGKGFLSGNTIY
>TRBV9|12
ASSVGTDGNTIY
>TRBV18|13
ASSPGLAGDNEQF
>TRBV6-1|14
ASSEKSRGKNTEAF
>TRBV5-1|15
ASSPRTGGNVAGELF
>TRBV28|14
ASSYWTGGGHGEQF
>TRBV6-5|11
ASSYSRFYGYT
>TRBV14|12
ASSHDRGLNEQF
>TRBV5-1|14
ASSLASSGGSETQY
>TRBV19|14
ASRTGTASYNSPLH
>TRBV28|13
ASSLQGALGSPLH
>TRBV5-1|12
ASSSGTLNEKLF
>TRBV7-9|12
ASSQMTGQETQY
>TRBV29-1|11
SVEEGRGTEAF
>TRBV3-1/TRBV3-2|14
ASSQVWGQTNEKLF
>TRBV19|14
ATQPRRTQSGNTIY
>TRBV15|11
ATTPGPGNTIY
>TRBV2|13
ASGGQGALTGELF
>TRBV28|12
ASSPGQGGNTIY
>TRBV29-1|12
SAAGPTSTDTQY
>TRBV28|13
ASSGNGGRNNEQF
>TRBV10-2|15
ASSELAGVFGANVLT
>TRBV12-3/TRBV12-4|11
ASSLGQGASRF
>TRBV6-1|13
ASSENPGATGELF
>TRBV30|13
AWSDLTGTGSPLH
>TRBV5-1|11
ASSFTGGNEQF
>TRBV2|11
ASRGAYNSPLH
>TRBV2|12
ASRLGLGTDTQY
>TRBV28|10
ASSLRGYGYT
>TRBV7-4|9
ASSTENEQF
>TRBV30|11
ARYDRGGYGYT
>TRBV5-1|13
ASSLSGSSYNEQF
>TRBV19|15
ASSIRFGRLTQETQY
>TRBV7-2|11
ASSAGVYNEQF
>TRBV30|11
AWSDDGDQPQH
>TRBV6-4|12
ASSDGANPEGYT
>TRBV11-2|10
ASSVLNQPQH
>TRBV4-1|14
ASSRIPGQGRTEAF
>TRBV3-1/TRBV3-2|17
ASSQYKRRDLRNTGELF
>TRBV4-1|16
ASSQPLGPGTGDTEAF
>TRBV3-1/TRBV3-2|12
ASSQTGGNSPLH
>TRBV28|12
ASSLTGGTLEQY